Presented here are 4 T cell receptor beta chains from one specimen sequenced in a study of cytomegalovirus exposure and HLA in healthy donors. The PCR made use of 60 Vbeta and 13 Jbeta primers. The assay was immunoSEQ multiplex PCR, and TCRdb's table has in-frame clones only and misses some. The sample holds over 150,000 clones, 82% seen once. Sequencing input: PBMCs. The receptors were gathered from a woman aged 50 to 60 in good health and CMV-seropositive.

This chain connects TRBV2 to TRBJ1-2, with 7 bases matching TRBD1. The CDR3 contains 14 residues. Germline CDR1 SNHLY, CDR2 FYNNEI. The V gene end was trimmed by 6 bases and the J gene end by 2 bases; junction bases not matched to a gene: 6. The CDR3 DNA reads TGTGCCAGCAGCGCCGGGACAGCAAACTATGGCTACACCTTC. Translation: CASSAGTANYGYTF.

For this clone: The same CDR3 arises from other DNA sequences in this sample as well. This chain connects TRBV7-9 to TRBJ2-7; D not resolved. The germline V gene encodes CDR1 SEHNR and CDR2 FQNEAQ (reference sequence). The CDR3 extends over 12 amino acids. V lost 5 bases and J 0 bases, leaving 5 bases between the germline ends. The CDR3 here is CASSLSSYEQYF. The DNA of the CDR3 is TGTGCCAGCAGCCTCTCCTCCTACGAGCAGTACTTC.

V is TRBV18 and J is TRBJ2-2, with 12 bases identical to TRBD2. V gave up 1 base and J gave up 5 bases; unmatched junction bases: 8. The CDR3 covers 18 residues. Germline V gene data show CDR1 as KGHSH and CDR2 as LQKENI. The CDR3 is CASSPLIRLAGETGELFF. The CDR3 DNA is TGTGCCAGCTCACCACTTATAAGACTAGCGGGAGAAACCGGGGAGCTGTTTTTT.

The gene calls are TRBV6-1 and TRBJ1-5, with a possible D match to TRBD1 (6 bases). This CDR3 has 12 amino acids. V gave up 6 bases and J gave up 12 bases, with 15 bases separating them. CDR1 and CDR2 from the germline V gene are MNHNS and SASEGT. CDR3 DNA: TGTGCCAGCAGCCTACAGGGACCTGTCCAGCATTTT. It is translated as CASSLQGPVQHF.